Shown below are 4 T cell receptor beta chains from a single sample sequenced in a study of technical replicates of blood from a handful of donors. Sequenced by immunoSEQ multiplex PCR; TCRdb stores in-frame clones only, minus some. The sample includes tens of thousands of clones, roughly 96% seen only once; the top ten take 0.2% to 0.25%. Sequencing was carried out using T cells isolated from PBMCs. These receptors came from a human donor in good health.

This chain uses TRBV7-9 with TRBJ1-3; the D gene is possibly TRBD1 (5 bases). V dropped 5 bases and J dropped 0 bases, with 14 bases sitting between them. Germline values: CDR1 SEHNR, CDR2 FQNEAQ (reference sequence). The length of the CDR3 is 16 residues. This CDR3 reads CASSPDSGLSGNTIYF. In DNA form, the CDR3 reads TGTGCCAGCAGCCCTGACAGTGGGCTCTCTGGAAACACCATATATTTT.

The chain links TRBV28 to TRBJ2-2; D is unclear. Trimming removed 3 bases from V and 2 bases from J, with 7 bases in between. CDR1 MDHEN and CDR2 SYDVKM come from the germline V gene. The CDR3 has 14 residues. The CDR3 protein is CASSFQINTGELFF. Here the CDR3 DNA reads TGTGCCAGCAGTTTTCAGATAAACACCGGGGAGCTGTTTTTT. Full variable domain (missing parts from reference TRBV28 and TRBJ2-2): DVKVTQSSRYLVKRTGEKVFLECVQDMDHENMFWYRQDPGLGLRLIYFSYDVKMKEKGDIPEGYSVSREKKERFSLILESASTNQTSMYLCASSFQINTGELFFGEGSRLTVL.

The rearrangement links TRBV2 to TRBJ1-1; TRBD1 aligns across 9 bases. This CDR3 contains 15 residues. The germline gives CDR1 SNHLY, CDR2 FYNNEI. V lost 6 bases to trimming and J lost 0 bases; unmatched junction nucleotides: 5. For the CDR3, the DNA is TGTGCCAGCAGAAGGACAGGGGCGGTGAACACTGAAGCTTTCTTT. Translated: CASRRTGAVNTEAFF.

This clone was seen a single time. CDR3 amino acids: CASSFGLNQETQYF. Here the CDR3 DNA reads TGTGCCAGCAGCTTCGGACTAAACCAAGAGACCCAGTACTTC. V and J are TRBV5-8 and TRBJ2-5; maybe TRBD2 (6 bases). The CDR3 runs to 14 residues. V lost 2 bases and J 0 bases, leaving 8 bases between the germline ends. Germline CDR1 is SGHTS and CDR2 is YDEGEE.